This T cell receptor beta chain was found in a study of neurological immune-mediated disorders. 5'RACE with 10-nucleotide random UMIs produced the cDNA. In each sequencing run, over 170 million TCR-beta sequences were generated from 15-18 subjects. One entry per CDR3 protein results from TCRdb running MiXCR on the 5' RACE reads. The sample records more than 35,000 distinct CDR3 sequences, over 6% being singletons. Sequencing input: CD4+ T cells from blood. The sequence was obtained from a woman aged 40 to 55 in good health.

CDR3 bases: TGTGCCAGCAGTGAAAAGTTGAGGGTCCTGGGCAATCAGCCCCAGCATTTT. Protein product: CASSEKLRVLGNQPQHF. V and J are TRBV6-1 and TRBJ1-5; D not certain. CDR3 size: 17 residues. Trimming took 2 bases from V and 2 from J, leaving 16 bases between them. Germline lookup yields CDR1 MNHNS and CDR2 SASEGT.